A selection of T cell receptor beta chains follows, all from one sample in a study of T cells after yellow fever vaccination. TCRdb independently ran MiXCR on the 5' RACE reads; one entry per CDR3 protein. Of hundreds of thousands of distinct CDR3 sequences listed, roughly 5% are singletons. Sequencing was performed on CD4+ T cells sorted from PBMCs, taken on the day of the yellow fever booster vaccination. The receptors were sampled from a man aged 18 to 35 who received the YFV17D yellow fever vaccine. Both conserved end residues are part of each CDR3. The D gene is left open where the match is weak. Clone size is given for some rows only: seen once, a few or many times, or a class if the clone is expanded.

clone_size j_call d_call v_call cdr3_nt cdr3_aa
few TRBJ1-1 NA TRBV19 TGTGCCAGTACCAATCAGGCTGGAAACACTGAAGCTTTCTTT CASTNQAGNTEAFF
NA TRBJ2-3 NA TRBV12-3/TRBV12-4 TGTGCCAGCAAGCGAACCGGGGGAAGGTCGACAGATACGCAGTATTTT CASKRTGGRSTDTQYF
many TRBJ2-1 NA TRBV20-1 TGCAGTGCTAGAGGTGATAGCGGCTACAATGAGCAGTTCTTC CSARGDSGYNEQFF
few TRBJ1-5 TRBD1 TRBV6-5 TGTGCCAGCGGAGAGTTAGGGGACAGGGTGAGCAATCAGCCCCAGCATTTT CASGELGDRVSNQPQHF
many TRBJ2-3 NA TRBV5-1 TGCGCCAGCAGCTTGGGAGGCGGAAGCACAGATACGCAGTATTTT CASSLGGGSTDTQYF
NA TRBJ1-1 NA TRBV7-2 TGTGCCAGCAGCTTAGCCAGGGCGAACACTGAAGCTTTCTTT CASSLARANTEAFF
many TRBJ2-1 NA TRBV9 TGTGCCAGCAGTAGAATGGGGGGCAATGAGCAGTTCTTC CASSRMGGNEQFF
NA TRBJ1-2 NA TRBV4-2 TGTGCCAGCAGCCATCTTCCCGGACAGACCACTAACTATGGCTACACCTTC CASSHLPGQTTNYGYTF
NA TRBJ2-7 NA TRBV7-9 TGTGCCAGCAGTTGGGGTGAGACAAGGTATTACGAGCAGTACTTC CASSWGETRYYEQYF
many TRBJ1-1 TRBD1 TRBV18 TGTGCCAGCTCACCATGGGACAGGGGGCTTAACACTGAAGCTTTCTTT CASSPWDRGLNTEAFF
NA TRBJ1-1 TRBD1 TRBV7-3 TGTGCCAGCAGCTCCGCCGGGACAGGGGGGATGAACACTGAAGCTTTCTTT CASSSAGTGGMNTEAFF
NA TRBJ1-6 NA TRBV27 TGTGCCAGCAGTTTTCAATGGGGGAATTCACCCCTCCACTTT CASSFQWGNSPLHF
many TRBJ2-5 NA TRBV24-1 TGTGCCACCAGTGACCCGGGACCCACCCAAGAGACCCAGTACTTC CATSDPGPTQETQYF
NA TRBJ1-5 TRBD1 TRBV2 TGTGCCAGCAGGAGGGACAGCTTAAGCAATCAGCCCCAGCATTTT CASRRDSLSNQPQHF
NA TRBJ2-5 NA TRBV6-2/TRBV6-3 TGTGCCAGCAGTTACGGGTTTGGGTCAGAGACCCAGTACTTC CASSYGFGSETQYF
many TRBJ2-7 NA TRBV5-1 TGCGCCAGCAGCTCTGGATACTCCTACGAGCAGTACTTC CASSSGYSYEQYF
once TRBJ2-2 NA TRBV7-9 TGTGCCAGCAGGGGTGCCGGGGGGCTGTTTTTT CASRGAGGLFF
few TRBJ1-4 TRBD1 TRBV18 TGTGCCAGCTCACCACCAGGACAGGAGGAAAAACTGTTTTTT CASSPPGQEEKLFF
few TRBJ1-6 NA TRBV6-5 TGTGCCAGCACCCCGGGCGGTCAAGAGTCACCCCTCCACTTT CASTPGGQESPLHF
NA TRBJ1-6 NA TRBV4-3 TGCGCCAGCAGCCAAGGGTTGCCTAACGATAATTCACCCCTCCACTTT CASSQGLPNDNSPLHF
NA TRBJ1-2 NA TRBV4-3 TGCGCCAGCAGCCGAACTCGGGTAGTCAGCTATGGCTACACCTTC CASSRTRVVSYGYTF
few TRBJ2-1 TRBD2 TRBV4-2 TGTGCCAGCAGCCATCGCGGGGGGGCAACCTTTAAGCAGTTCTTC CASSHRGGATFKQFF
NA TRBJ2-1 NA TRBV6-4 TGTGCCAGCGGGCTCGTACACTGCAATGAGCAGTTCTTC CASGLVHCNEQFF
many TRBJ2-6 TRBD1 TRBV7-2 TGTGCCAGCAGTTTAACAGGGGTTCCTGGGGCCAACGTCCTGACTTTC CASSLTGVPGANVLTF
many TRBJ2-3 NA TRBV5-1 TGCGCCAGCAGCTTGAGCCGGGTTACAGATACGCAGTATTTT CASSLSRVTDTQYF
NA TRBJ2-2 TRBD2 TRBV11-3 TGTGCCAGCAGCTTAGCTCCGGGGGGACTGAACACCGGGGAGCGTTTTTTT CASSLAPGGLNTGERFF
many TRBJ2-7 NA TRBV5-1 TGCGCCAGCAGCTTGACCTCTTCCCTCGGAACCTACGAGCAGTACTTC CASSLTSSLGTYEQYF
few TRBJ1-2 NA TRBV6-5 TGTGCCAGCACTCAGGGGAAAATAGTTGGCTACACCTTC CASTQGKIVGYTF
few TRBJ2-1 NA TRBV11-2 TGTGCCAGCAGCTTAGAATGGGGGAACAATGAGCAGTTCTTC CASSLEWGNNEQFF
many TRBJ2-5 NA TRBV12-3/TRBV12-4 TGTGCCAGCAGTTTATCCCATGGGACCCAGTACTTC CASSLSHGTQYF
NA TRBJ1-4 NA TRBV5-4 TGTGCCAGCAGCCCCTCCCGACAGGCTAAACTGTTTTTT CASSPSRQAKLFF
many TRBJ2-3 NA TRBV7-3 TGTGCCAGCAGCCAAGAGATCGCAGATACGCAGTATTTT CASSQEIADTQYF
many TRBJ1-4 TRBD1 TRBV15 TGTGCCACCAGCGCGGGACAGGGGGCTTTCGGTGAAAAACTGTTTTTT CATSAGQGAFGEKLFF
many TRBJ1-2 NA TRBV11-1 TGTGCCAGCAGTATGGGCCAGAACTATGGCTACACCTTC CASSMGQNYGYTF
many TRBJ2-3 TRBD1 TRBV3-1 TGTGCCAGCAGCAACAGGGGGGCAGATACGCAGTATTTT CASSNRGADTQYF
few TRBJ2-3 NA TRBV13 TGTGCCAGCGGGATGTCCTTCCGAGCAGATACGCAGTATTTT CASGMSFRADTQYF
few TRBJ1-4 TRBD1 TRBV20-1 TGCAGTGCTTCTAATCCAGGGGGATTGAGTGAAAAACTGTTTTTT CSASNPGGLSEKLFF
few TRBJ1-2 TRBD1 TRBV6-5 TGTGCCAGCAGCTACCAGGGGGCTGGATATGGCTACACCTTC CASSYQGAGYGYTF
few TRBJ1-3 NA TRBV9 TGTGCCAGCAGCGTGGCGTTCTCTGGAAACACCATATATTTT CASSVAFSGNTIYF
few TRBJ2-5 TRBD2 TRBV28 TGTGCCAGCAGTCGGGGGGGAAACCAAGAGACCCAGTACTTC CASSRGGNQETQYF
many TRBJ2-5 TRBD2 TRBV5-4 TGTGCCAGCAGCCCCGGGGGGGGCGAGGAGACCCAGTACTTC CASSPGGGEETQYF
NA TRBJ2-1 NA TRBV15 TGTGCCACCAGCGTTAGCGGAACTAGCTCCTACAATGAGCAGTTCTTC CATSVSGTSSYNEQFF
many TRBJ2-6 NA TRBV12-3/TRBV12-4 TGTGCCAGCAGAGACAGGCCTGGGGCCAACGTCCTGACTTTC CASRDRPGANVLTF
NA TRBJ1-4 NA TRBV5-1 TGCGCCAGCAGCTTGTTCACAGGCGGTGAAAAACTGTTTTTT CASSLFTGGEKLFF
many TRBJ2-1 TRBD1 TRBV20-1 TGCAGTGCCCCGGGACAGGGTTTTCGGCGGTCCTACAATGAGCAGTTCTTC CSAPGQGFRRSYNEQFF
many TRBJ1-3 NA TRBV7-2 TGTGCCAGCAGCTTAGGAGTCCTCTCTGGAAACACCATATATTTT CASSLGVLSGNTIYF
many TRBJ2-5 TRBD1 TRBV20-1 TGCAGTGTTACCCGACAGGGGGCGAGGGAGACCCAGTACTTC CSVTRQGARETQYF
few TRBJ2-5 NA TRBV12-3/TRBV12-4 TGTGCCAGCAGTTTAAGCTGGCTTTCCCAAGAGACCCAGTACTTC CASSLSWLSQETQYF
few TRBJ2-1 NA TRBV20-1 TGCAGTGCCCCCAGCGGGCGGGTCAATGAGCAGTTCTTC CSAPSGRVNEQFF
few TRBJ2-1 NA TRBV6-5 TGTGCCAGCGGACCCGGGCCCCCCGGGAGGTTCTTC CASGPGPPGRFF
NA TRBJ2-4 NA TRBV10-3 TGTGCCATCAGGGATCTAGCCAAAAACATTCAGTACTTC CAIRDLAKNIQYF
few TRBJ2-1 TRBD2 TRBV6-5 TGTGCATCGAACGGGGGGTTTAACAATGAGCAGTTCTTC CASNGGFNNEQFF
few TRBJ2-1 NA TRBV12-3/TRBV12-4 TGTGCCAGCAGTTTAAACTGGCACCTGTTCTTC CASSLNWHLFF
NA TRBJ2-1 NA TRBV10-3 TGTGCCATCAGTGACGGGCAGAATGAGCAGTTCTTC CAISDGQNEQFF
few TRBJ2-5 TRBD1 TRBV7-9 TGTGCCAGCAGCCCACAGGGGGAGACCCAGTACTTC CASSPQGETQYF